A single sample is the source of the 6 T cell receptor beta chains below, sequenced in a study of cytomegalovirus exposure and HLA in healthy donors. Profiled with immunoSEQ multiplex PCR; TCRdb holds only in-frame clones, not every one. The data show about 120,000 clones, 70% to 90% seen once. Sequencing was carried out using PBMCs. These receptors all come from a man aged 18-30 years in good health and CMV-seronegative.

The chain links TRBV30 to TRBJ1-2; no reliable D call. The germline V gene encodes CDR1 GTSNPN and CDR2 SVGIG (reference sequence). The V and J ends lost 3 bases and 12 bases respectively, with 20 bases between them. This CDR3 comprises 13 residues. The CDR3 here is CAWRSRHDLSDTF. The DNA of the CDR3 is TGTGCCTGGAGATCCAGACATGATCTTTCTGACACCTTC.

The chain combines TRBV4-3 with TRBJ1-4; the D gene is possibly TRBD1 (6 bases). The germline V and J ends were trimmed by 0 bases and 7 bases, with 15 bases remaining between them. Looked up from germline, CDR1 is LGHNA and CDR2 is YSLEER. CDR3 length equals 16 residues. CDR3 sequence (DNA): TGCGCCAGCAGCCAAGATGCGGGTCAGGGGTTTGAAAAACTGTTTTTT. Protein sequence: CASSQDAGQGFEKLFF.

The gene calls are TRBV4-1 and TRBJ2-3; TRBD1 matches at 9 bases. There are 20 residues in the CDR3. In germline, CDR1 is MGHRA, CDR2 YSYEKL. Unmatched junction bases numbered 18, after V lost 4 bases and J lost 1 base. The CDR3 coding sequence is TGCGCCAGCAGCCCCTTCCGGGGGCACGAGGGGGACAGGGGCACAGATACGCAGTATTTT. It encodes CASSPFRGHEGDRGTDTQYF.

This chain links TRBV4-3 with TRBJ2-2; TRBD1 is a possible D gene (6 bases). Germline V lookup: CDR1 LGHNA, CDR2 YSLEER. The CDR3 extends over 16 amino acids. Trimming left V 4 bases short and J 8 bases short, with 20 bases between. DNA of the CDR3: TGCGCCAGCAGCCGAAACACAGGGACCGGTTCTGGGGAGCTGTTTTTT. As protein: CASSRNTGTGSGELFF.

The rearrangement links TRBV6-1 to TRBJ1-2, with TRBD1 identical over 10 bases. J gave up 8 bases and V 6 bases, and 9 bases lay outside the gene matches. The CDR3 is 14 residues long. Germline V CDR1 and CDR2: MNHNS, SASEGT. CDR3 nucleotides: TGTGCCAGCAGCTGGACAGGGGGGGTAAGAGGCTACACCTTC. Translated, it gives CASSWTGGVRGYTF.

The genes are TRBV18 and TRBJ2-7; 7 nucleotides align to TRBD2. J was trimmed by 4 bases and V by 3 bases; bases with no gene match: 9. The CDR3 is 15 residues long. Germline V lookup: CDR1 KGHSH, CDR2 LQKENI. The CDR3 nucleotides read TGTGCCAGCTCACCCAGCGTCGGGGGGAATTACGAGCAGTACTTC. As protein: CASSPSVGGNYEQYF.